These T cell receptor beta chains were read from a single sample in a study of cytomegalovirus exposure and HLA in healthy donors. Sequenced by immunoSEQ multiplex PCR; TCRdb stores in-frame clones only, minus some. This sample carries about 76,000 clones, around 72% of them seen once, and the ten largest clones take about 16%. Material: PBMCs. These receptor sequences come from a woman in her thirties or forties in good health and CMV-seropositive. The CDR3 runs from the conserved cysteine through the conserved F or W. Fields, in order: clone size, V gene, D gene, J gene, CDR3 DNA, CDR3 protein. D genes are given only for firm matches. Part of the rows lack a size; the others show once, few, many or a class for expanded clones.

abundance: -
v_gene: TRBV7-2
d_gene: TRBD1
j_gene: TRBJ1-1
CDR3nt: TGTGCCAGCAGCATCCTCTCCGGGACAGGGGCCCCCAGAGCTTTCTTT
CDR3aa: CASSILSGTGAPRAFF

abundance: -
v_gene: TRBV5-6
d_gene: -
j_gene: TRBJ2-1
CDR3nt: TGTGCCAGCAGCTCAGACAAGGAAGTCTACAATGAGCAGTTCTTC
CDR3aa: CASSSDKEVYNEQFF

abundance: -
v_gene: TRBV5-1
d_gene: TRBD1
j_gene: TRBJ2-3
CDR3nt: TGCGCCAGCAGCCAGGGGACAGGCTCAGATACGCAGTATTTT
CDR3aa: CASSQGTGSDTQYF

abundance: -
v_gene: TRBV4-1
d_gene: TRBD2
j_gene: TRBJ2-3
CDR3nt: TGCGCCAGCAGCCAACTCGGACTAGCGGGGGGGAAGGATACGCAGTATTTT
CDR3aa: CASSQLGLAGGKDTQYF

abundance: few
v_gene: TRBV5-1
d_gene: TRBD1
j_gene: TRBJ1-1
CDR3nt: TGCGCCAGCAGCTCCACCGGGACAGGCGCTGAAGCTTTCTTT
CDR3aa: CASSSTGTGAEAFF

abundance: -
v_gene: TRBV2
d_gene: TRBD1
j_gene: TRBJ1-5
CDR3nt: TGTGCCAGCAGGGGGGCCGGGACAGGGGGCTTTCTGGGCAATCAGCCCCAGCATTTT
CDR3aa: CASRGAGTGGFLGNQPQHF

abundance: -
v_gene: TRBV9
d_gene: -
j_gene: TRBJ1-1
CDR3nt: TGTGCCAGCAGCTTCACGGGGGGCGGCACTGAAGCTTTCTTT
CDR3aa: CASSFTGGGTEAFF

abundance: -
v_gene: TRBV15
d_gene: TRBD2
j_gene: TRBJ2-3
CDR3nt: TGTGCCACCAGCAGAGTAGCTAGCGGGACCCCAGATACGCAGTATTTT
CDR3aa: CATSRVASGTPDTQYF

abundance: -
v_gene: TRBV4-3
d_gene: -
j_gene: TRBJ1-1
CDR3nt: TGCGCCAGCAGCCAGTCCCCCACAGTGATGAACACTGAAGCTTTCTTT
CDR3aa: CASSQSPTVMNTEAFF

abundance: once
v_gene: TRBV5-4
d_gene: -
j_gene: TRBJ1-1
CDR3nt: TGTGCCAGCAGCCCCGGGGGCGGGGGAGGCACTGAAGCTTTCTTT
CDR3aa: CASSPGGGGGTEAFF